This T cell receptor beta chain was sequenced during a study of cytomegalovirus exposure and HLA in healthy donors. Turning to the study itself: A previous analysis identified 95 million to 130 million unique TCR beta sequences derived from approximately 190 million T cells.

Those who donated were healthy bone marrow donors. Use of 60 Vbeta and 13 Jbeta primers characterized the PCR. Clones were sequenced by immunoSEQ multiplex PCR, and TCRdb holds only the in-frame ones, with some missing. The sample contains 45,000 to 60,000 clones, approximately 77% of which appear only once. Study results and limitations: It was reported that TCR beta sequences correctly inferred the HLA-A and HLA-B alleles for most subjects. Association with HLA alleles at 0.05 false discovery rate was found for around 15,000 TCR beta sequences in a later analysis.

V was clipped by 3 bases and J by 1 base; unmatched bases: 6. Germline lookup yields CDR1 SGHVS and CDR2 FNYEAQ. This CDR3 is built from 16 residues. In the case of this clone: Its antigen remains unidentified.

The chain carries TRBV7-6 and TRBJ2-3, with TRBD2 identical over 8 bases. The TCR originated in a woman between 45 and 60 years old in good health and CMV-seronegative. The sample comprised PBMCs. CDR3 residues: CASSLNPGGGTDTQYF. The CDR3 DNA reads TGTGCCAGCAGCTTGAACCCGGGGGGGGGCACAGATACGCAGTATTTT.